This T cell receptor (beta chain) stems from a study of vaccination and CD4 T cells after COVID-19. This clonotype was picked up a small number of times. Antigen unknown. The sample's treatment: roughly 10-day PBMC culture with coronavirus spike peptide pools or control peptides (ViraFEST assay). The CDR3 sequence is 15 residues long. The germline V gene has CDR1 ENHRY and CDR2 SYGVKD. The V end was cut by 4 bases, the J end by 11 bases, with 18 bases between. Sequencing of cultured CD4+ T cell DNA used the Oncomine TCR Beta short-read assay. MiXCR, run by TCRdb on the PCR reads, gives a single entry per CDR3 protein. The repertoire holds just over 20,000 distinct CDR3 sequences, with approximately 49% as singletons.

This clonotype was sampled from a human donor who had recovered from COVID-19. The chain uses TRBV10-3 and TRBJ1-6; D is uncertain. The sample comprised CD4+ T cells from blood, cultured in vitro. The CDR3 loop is CAISGSEARETPLHF. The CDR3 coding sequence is TGTGCCATCAGTGGCAGCGAGGCGCGTGAAACACCCCTCCACTTT.